This entry is about one TCR beta chain. Participant-reported clinical history was the basis for cohort assignment. Recovery meant two consecutive negative NP/OP PCR tests, professional clearance, or resolved symptoms. In the study's own analysis: Amplification with reference gene primers provided the estimates of nucleated cell counts. Sequencing was performed with immunoSEQ multiplex PCR; in TCRdb, only in-frame clones are kept and a portion is missing. V and J calls and clone size are as listed in that table; D and trimming were resolved from the DNA. The sample lists 320,000 or so clones, over 75% occurring once. The record originates from a study of blood T cell repertoires in COVID-19. Study summary: T cells, B-cell-depleted T cells, or PBMCs provided the cDNA or gDNA that served as material.

Trimming removed 5 bases at V and 5 bases at J, with 24 bases between. The CDR3 sequence is 17 residues long. The V gene's germline CDR1 is LGHNT and CDR2 FRNRAP. The source of this sequence is a man aged 25 to 45 who had recovered from COVID-19. V and J are TRBV12-5 and TRBJ1-1; the D gene is possibly TRBD1 (6 bases). The sequencing input was PBMCs or T cells enriched from blood (not recorded which). Written as DNA, the CDR3 is TGTGCTAGTGGTAGGTCCGCCCTAGGGGGGGGTCGGACTGAAGCTTTCTTT. Amino acids: CASGRSALGGGRTEAFF.